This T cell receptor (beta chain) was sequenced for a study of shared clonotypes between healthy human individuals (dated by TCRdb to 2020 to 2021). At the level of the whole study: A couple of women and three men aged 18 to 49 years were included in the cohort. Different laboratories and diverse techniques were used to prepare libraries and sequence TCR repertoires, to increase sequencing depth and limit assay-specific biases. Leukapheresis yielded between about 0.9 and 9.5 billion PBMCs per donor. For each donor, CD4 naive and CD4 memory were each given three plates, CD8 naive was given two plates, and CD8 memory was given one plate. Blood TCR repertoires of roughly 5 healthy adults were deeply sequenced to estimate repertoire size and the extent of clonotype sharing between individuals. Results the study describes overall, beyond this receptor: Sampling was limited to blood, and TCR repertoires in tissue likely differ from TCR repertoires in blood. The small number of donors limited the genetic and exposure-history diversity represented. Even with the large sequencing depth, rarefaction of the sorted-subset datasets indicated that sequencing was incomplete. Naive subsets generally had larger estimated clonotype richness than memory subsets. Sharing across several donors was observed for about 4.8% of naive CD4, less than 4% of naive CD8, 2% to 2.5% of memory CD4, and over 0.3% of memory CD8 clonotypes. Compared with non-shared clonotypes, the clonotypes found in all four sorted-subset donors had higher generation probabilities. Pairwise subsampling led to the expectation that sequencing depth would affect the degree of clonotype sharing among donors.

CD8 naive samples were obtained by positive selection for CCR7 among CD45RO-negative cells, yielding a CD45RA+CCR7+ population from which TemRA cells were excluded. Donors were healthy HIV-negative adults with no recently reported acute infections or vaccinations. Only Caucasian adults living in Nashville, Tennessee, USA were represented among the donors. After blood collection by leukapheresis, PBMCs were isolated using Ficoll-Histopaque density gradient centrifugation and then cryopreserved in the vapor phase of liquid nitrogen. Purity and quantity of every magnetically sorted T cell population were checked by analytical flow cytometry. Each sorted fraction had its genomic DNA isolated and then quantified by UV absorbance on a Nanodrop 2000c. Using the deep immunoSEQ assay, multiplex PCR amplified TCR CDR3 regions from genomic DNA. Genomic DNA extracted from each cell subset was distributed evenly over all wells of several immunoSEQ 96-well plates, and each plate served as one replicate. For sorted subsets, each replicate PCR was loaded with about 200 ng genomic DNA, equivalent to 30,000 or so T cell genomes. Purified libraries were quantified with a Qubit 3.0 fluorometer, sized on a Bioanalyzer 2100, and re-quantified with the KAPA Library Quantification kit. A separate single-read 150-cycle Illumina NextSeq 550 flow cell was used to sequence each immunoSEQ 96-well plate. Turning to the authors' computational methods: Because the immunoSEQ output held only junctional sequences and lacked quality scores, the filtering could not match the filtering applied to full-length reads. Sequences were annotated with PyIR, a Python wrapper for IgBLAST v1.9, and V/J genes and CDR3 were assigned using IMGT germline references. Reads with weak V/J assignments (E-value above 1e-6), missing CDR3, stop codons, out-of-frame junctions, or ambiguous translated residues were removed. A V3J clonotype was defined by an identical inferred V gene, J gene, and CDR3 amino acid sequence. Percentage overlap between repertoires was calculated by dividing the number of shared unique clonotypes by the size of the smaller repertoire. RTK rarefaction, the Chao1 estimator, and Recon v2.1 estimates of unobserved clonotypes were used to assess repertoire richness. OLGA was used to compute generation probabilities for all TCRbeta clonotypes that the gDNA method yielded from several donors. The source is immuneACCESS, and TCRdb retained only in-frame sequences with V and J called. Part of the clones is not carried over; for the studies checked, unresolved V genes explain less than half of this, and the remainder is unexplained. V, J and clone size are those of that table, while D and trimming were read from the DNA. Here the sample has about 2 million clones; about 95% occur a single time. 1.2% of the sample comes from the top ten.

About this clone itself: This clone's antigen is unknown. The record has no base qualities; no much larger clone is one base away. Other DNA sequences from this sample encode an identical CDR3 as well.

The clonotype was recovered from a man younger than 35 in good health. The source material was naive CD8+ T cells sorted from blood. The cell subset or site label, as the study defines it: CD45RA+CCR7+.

The nucleotides are TGCGCCAGCAGCCAAGTAGGCAGCAATGAGCAGTTCTTC. Its amino acids are CASSQVGSNEQFF. This chain is built from TRBV4-1 and TRBJ2-1, with the D gene not clear enough to name. CDR1 and CDR2, looked up from the germline V gene, are MGHRA and YSYEKL. V drops 1 base and J drops 6 bases, leaving 7 bases in between. Spanning cysteine to phenylalanine, the CDR3 consists of 13 amino acids. Left in the record is the CDR3 DNA by itself, 39 bases read in frame from the first base.